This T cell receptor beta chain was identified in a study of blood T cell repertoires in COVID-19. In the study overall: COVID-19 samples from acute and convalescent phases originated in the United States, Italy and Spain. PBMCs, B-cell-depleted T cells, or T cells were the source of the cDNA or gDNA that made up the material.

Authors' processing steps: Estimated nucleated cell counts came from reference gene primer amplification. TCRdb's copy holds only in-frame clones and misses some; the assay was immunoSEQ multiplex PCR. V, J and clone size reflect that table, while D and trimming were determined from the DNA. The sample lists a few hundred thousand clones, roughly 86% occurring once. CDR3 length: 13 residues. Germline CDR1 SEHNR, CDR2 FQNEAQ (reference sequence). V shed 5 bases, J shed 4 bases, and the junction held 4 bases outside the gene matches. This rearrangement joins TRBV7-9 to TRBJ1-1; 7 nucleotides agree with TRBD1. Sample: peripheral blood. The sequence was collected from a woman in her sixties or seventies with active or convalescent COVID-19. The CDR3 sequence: CASSAGGGTEAFF. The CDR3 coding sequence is TGTGCCAGCAGCGCAGGGGGTGGCACTGAAGCTTTCTTT.